The 26 T cell receptor beta chains below were found in one sample sequenced in a study of blood T cell repertoires in COVID-19. Data came from immunoSEQ multiplex PCR; TCRdb stores just in-frame clones and leaves some out. The table lists 200,000 to 250,000 clones, roughly 90% of them singletons. Sequences were obtained from PBMCs or T cells enriched from blood (not recorded which). These receptors originate from a woman in her twenties or thirties who had been exposed to COVID-19.

This clone was counted only a few times. The chain has TRBV9 and TRBJ2-2; possibly TRBD1 for D (6 bases). Per the germline V gene, CDR1 is SGDLS and CDR2 is YYNGEE. The CDR3 runs to 16 residues. V was clipped by 4 bases and J by 6 bases, with 19 bases between them. Here the CDR3 reads CASSPSTGAGPGELFF. CDR3 DNA sequence: TGTGCCAGCAGCCCTTCGACAGGTGCAGGCCCCGGGGAGCTGTTTTTT.

The genes are TRBV10-3 and TRBJ2-3, with 10 bases aligning to TRBD1. Losses at the gene ends were 4 bases for V and 4 bases for J; bases not matched to a gene: 5. The CDR3 runs 15 residues. CDR1 is ENHRY and CDR2 is SYGVKD in the germline V gene. CDR3 protein: CAISGDRGLADTQYF. The DNA for the CDR3 is TGTGCCATCAGTGGGGACAGGGGTCTCGCAGATACGCAGTATTTT.

In this sample, this clone turned up a few times. This sequence joins TRBV11-3 and TRBJ1-4; D perhaps matches TRBD1 (6 bases). The CDR3 loop spans 15 amino acids. Germline-derived CDR1 and CDR2 are SGHNT and YENEEA. Trimming removed 3 bases from V and 5 bases from J, with 13 bases in between. CDR3: CASSLGGRRNEKLFF. In DNA, the CDR3 is TGTGCCAGCAGCTTGGGGGGGCGTCGAAATGAAAAACTGTTTTTT.

The chain employs TRBV7-8 and TRBJ1-4; D remains unclear. The CDR3 covers 13 residues. Per the germline V gene, CDR1 is SGHVS and CDR2 is FQNEAQ. The V gene lost 5 bases and the J gene lost 4 bases, with 8 bases spanning the gap. This CDR3 reads CASSPGLNEKLFF. The DNA for the CDR3 is TGTGCCAGCAGCCCCGGTCTTAATGAAAAACTGTTTTTT.

The chain combines TRBV2 with TRBJ1-5, with 7 bases lining up with TRBD1. The CDR3 contains 16 residues. Germline loops: CDR1 SNHLY, CDR2 FYNNEI. V shed 4 bases and J 5 bases; nucleotides not matched to a gene: 11. As DNA, the CDR3 is TGTGCCAGCAGTGTACGTCGAGGGGGCGCGGATCAGCCCCAGCATTTT. This encodes CASSVRRGGADQPQHF.

The genes are TRBV9 and TRBJ2-1; 9 bases line up with TRBD2. CDR1 and CDR2 from the germline V gene are SGDLS and YYNGEE. V gave up 4 bases and J gave up 6 bases; unmatched junction bases: 8. This CDR3 is built from 15 residues. CDR3 residues: CASSPPLAGFNEQFF. CDR3 sequence (DNA): TGTGCCAGCAGCCCCCCCCTAGCGGGGTTCAATGAGCAGTTCTTC.

The gene calls are TRBV14 and TRBJ2-7, with 7 bases aligning to TRBD1. The CDR3 covers 15 residues. Germline CDR1 SGHDN, CDR2 FVKESK. The V segment lost 3 bases and the J segment 3 bases; nucleotides outside the gene matches: 8. CDR3 region: CASSHPSTGRYEQYF. In DNA form, the CDR3 reads TGTGCCAGCAGCCACCCTTCGACAGGGCGCTACGAGCAGTACTTC. The variable domain in full, completed from reference TRBV14 and TRBJ2-7, reads EAGVTQFPSHSVIEKGQTVTLRCDPISGHDNLYWYRRVMGKEIKFLLHFVKESKQDESGMPNNRFLAERTGGTYSTLKVQPAELEDSGVYFCASSHPSTGRYEQYFGPGTRLTVT.

This clone was counted between two and nine times. CDR3 bases: TGCAGCGTTGATCCGGTGCTCCGGGAGACCCAGTACTTC. Translated, it gives CSVDPVLRETQYF. The gene calls are TRBV29-1 and TRBJ2-5; D uncertain. This CDR3 contains 13 residues. Trimming cost V 3 bases and J 5 bases, with 13 bases left between them. From germline, CDR1 is SQVTM and CDR2 ANQGSEA.

The chain couples TRBV30 to TRBJ1-3; 7 nucleotides line up with TRBD1. V lost 2 bases to trimming and J lost 3 bases; unmatched junction nucleotides: 7. The CDR3 is made up of 15 amino acids. Per the germline V gene, CDR1 is GTSNPN and CDR2 is SVGIG (reference sequence). CDR3 residues: CAWSRDRPFGNTIYF. The DNA for the CDR3 is TGTGCCTGGAGTCGGGACAGACCCTTTGGAAACACCATATATTTT.

This clone was observed once. This sequence joins TRBV19 and TRBJ2-2, with D tentatively TRBD2 (6 bases). The CDR3 extends over 15 amino acids. V was trimmed by 7 bases and J by 4 bases, leaving 16 bases between them. CDR1 LNHDA and CDR2 SQIVND come from the germline V gene (reference sequence). The DNA for the CDR3 is TGTGCCAGTACATGGGCGGGGTTGGGCACCGGGGAGCTGTTTTTT. Protein sequence: CASTWAGLGTGELFF.

J is TRBJ2-1 and V is TRBV24-1; 8 bases line up with TRBD1. V lost 6 bases, J lost 8 bases, and 11 bases stayed unmatched. Germline lookup yields CDR1 KGHDR and CDR2 SFDVKD. This CDR3 has 15 residues. The CDR3 spells CATSPGQGLLDEQFF. CDR3 DNA sequence: TGTGCCACCAGTCCTGGACAGGGCCTTTTGGATGAGCAGTTCTTC.

This clone was seen a few times. This chain joins TRBV2 and TRBJ1-2; the match to TRBD1 covers 12 bases. The CDR3 is made up of 16 amino acids. V gave up 4 bases and J gave up 6 bases; unmatched junction bases: 9. Germline lookup yields CDR1 SNHLY and CDR2 FYNNEI. The CDR3 region has the DNA TGTGCCAGCAGTGTTCTCTTCGGGACAGGGGGCCATGGCTACACCTTC. This sequence encodes CASSVLFGTGGHGYTF.

The V and J genes are TRBV12-5 and TRBJ1-2, with 9 bases that match TRBD1. The CDR3 contains 21 residues. Germline values: CDR1 LGHNT, CDR2 FRNRAP. J lost 5 bases, V lost 3 bases, and 25 bases had no gene match. The CDR3 here is CASGFSRNELGPGQGPYGYTF. CDR3 nucleotide sequence: TGTGCTAGTGGTTTTTCTCGGAATGAGCTGGGACCGGGACAGGGCCCTTATGGCTACACCTTC.

The gene calls are TRBV6-2 or TRBV6-3 and TRBJ2-7; D not resolved. Germline CDR1 is MNHEY and CDR2 is SVGEGT. CDR3 size: 15 residues. V was shortened by 1 base and J by 1 base, with 11 bases between the two germline ends. The CDR3: CASSYLSLSSYEQYF. In nucleotides, the CDR3 is TGTGCCAGCAGTTACTTAAGCCTCTCTTCCTACGAGCAGTACTTC.

This clone was recorded once. The CDR3 loop reads CATSDKGQGRHEQYF. The CDR3 DNA follows: TGTGCCACCAGTGACAAGGGACAGGGGAGGCACGAGCAGTACTTC. This chain links TRBV24-1 with TRBJ2-7; 10 nucleotides agree with TRBD1. CDR3 length: 15 amino acids. Germline V gene lookup returns CDR1 KGHDR and CDR2 SFDVKD. V lost 4 bases to trimming and J lost 5 bases; unmatched junction nucleotides: 7.

V is TRBV19 and J is TRBJ1-2; D might be TRBD1 (5 bases). The V end was cut by 3 bases, the J end by 7 bases, with 15 bases between. The CDR3 sequence is 14 residues long. Germline CDR1 and CDR2: LNHDA and SQIVND (reference sequence). The CDR3 nucleotides are TGTGCCAGTAGTATCATCATTACTCAGGGTGGCTACACCTTC. Encoded protein: CASSIIITQGGYTF.

This chain links TRBV27 with TRBJ1-4; no firm D call. Trimming pared 0 bases from V and 5 bases from J, leaving 13 bases between. The CDR3 has 16 residues. Germline V lookup: CDR1 MNHEY, CDR2 SMNVEV (reference sequence). CDR3: CASSLSPPGLNEKLFF. The DNA for the CDR3 is TGTGCCAGCAGTTTATCGCCACCAGGATTAAATGAAAAACTGTTTTTT.

The CDR3 here is CASSLAQGLNTEAFF. In DNA form, the CDR3 reads TGCGCCAGCAGCTTGGCCCAGGGATTGAACACTGAAGCTTTCTTT. This chain links TRBV5-1 with TRBJ1-1; TRBD1 might be the D (5 bases). Germline assignment: CDR1 SGHRS and CDR2 YFSETQ. The CDR3 runs to 15 residues. Trimming stripped 0 bases from V and 0 bases from J, with 9 bases between.

The chain employs TRBV6-5 and TRBJ1-4, with D possibly TRBD1 on 6 matching bases. Germline V gene data show CDR1 as MNHEY and CDR2 as SVGAGI. The CDR3 loop spans 13 amino acids. V dropped 5 bases and J dropped 12 bases, with 16 bases sitting between them. CDR3 sequence reads: CASSRDYKGELFF. The CDR3 nucleotides are TGTGCCAGCAGTCGCGACTATAAGGGGGAACTGTTTTTT.

The chain has TRBV7-9 and TRBJ2-7; D is unresolved. Germline V gives CDR1 SEHNR, CDR2 FQNEAQ (reference sequence). The CDR3 sequence is 14 residues long. Deletions cut 2 bases from V and 1 base from J, with 9 bases between. CDR3 bases: TGTGCCAGCAGCTTAAAGCCGGGTTCCTACGAGCAGTACTTC. This gives the protein CASSLKPGSYEQYF.

The rearrangement uses TRBV24-1 and TRBJ1-1; D unclear. The CDR3 runs 13 residues. Germline V CDR1 and CDR2: KGHDR, SFDVKD. Trimming cost V 7 bases and J 5 bases, with 13 bases left between them. CDR3 in amino acids: CATSRTGGTEAFF. Written as DNA, the CDR3 is TGTGCCACCAGCAGGACGGGAGGGACTGAAGCTTTCTTT.

This chain uses TRBV30 with TRBJ1-1; 9 nucleotides line up with TRBD1. V shed 1 base, J shed 6 bases, and the junction held 6 bases outside the gene matches. CDR3 length equals 14 residues. Germline CDR1 is GTSNPN and CDR2 is SVGIG (reference sequence). CDR3 loop: CAWSAGQGNAEAFF. In DNA, the CDR3 is TGTGCCTGGAGTGCGGGACAGGGTAATGCTGAAGCTTTCTTT.

The chain uses TRBV27 and TRBJ2-7, with TRBD1 matching 8 bases. After removal of 3 bases from V and 7 bases from J, the junction contained 5 bases not matched to a gene. This CDR3 spans 13 amino acids. The germline V gene has CDR1 MNHEY and CDR2 SMNVEV (reference sequence). CDR3 in amino acids: CASSFGRGQEQYF. CDR3 bases: TGTGCCAGCAGTTTCGGCAGGGGGCAGGAGCAGTACTTC.

This sequence joins TRBV7-6 and TRBJ1-3; D gene ambiguous. The CDR3 runs to 16 residues. Trimming shortened V by 4 bases and J by 0 bases, and 13 bases separated the two germline ends. Germline CDR1 reads SGHVS; CDR2 reads FNYEAQ. CDR3 protein: CASSSSVVTSGNTIYF. CDR3 coding DNA: TGTGCCAGCAGCTCCTCGGTGGTCACCTCTGGAAACACCATATATTTT.

This clone was counted once. The chain joins TRBV9 to TRBJ1-5, with TRBD1 matching over 7 bases. The CDR3 is made up of 15 amino acids. Trimming took 2 bases from V and 7 from J; bases not matched to a gene: 9. CDR1 SGDLS and CDR2 YYNGEE come from the germline V gene. The CDR3 DNA is TGTGCCAGCAGCGTCGATACAGGGGAAGACCAGCCCCAGCATTTT. Translating it yields CASSVDTGEDQPQHF.

The chain joins TRBV4-2 to TRBJ2-7; D gene ambiguous. CDR3 length equals 14 residues. V dropped 1 base and J dropped 2 bases, with 9 bases sitting between them. Germline CDR1 and CDR2: LGHNA and YNFKEQ. CDR3 in DNA: TGTGCCAGCAGCCAAGGAGGAACGACCTACGAGCAGTACTTC. The encoded protein is CASSQGGTTYEQYF.